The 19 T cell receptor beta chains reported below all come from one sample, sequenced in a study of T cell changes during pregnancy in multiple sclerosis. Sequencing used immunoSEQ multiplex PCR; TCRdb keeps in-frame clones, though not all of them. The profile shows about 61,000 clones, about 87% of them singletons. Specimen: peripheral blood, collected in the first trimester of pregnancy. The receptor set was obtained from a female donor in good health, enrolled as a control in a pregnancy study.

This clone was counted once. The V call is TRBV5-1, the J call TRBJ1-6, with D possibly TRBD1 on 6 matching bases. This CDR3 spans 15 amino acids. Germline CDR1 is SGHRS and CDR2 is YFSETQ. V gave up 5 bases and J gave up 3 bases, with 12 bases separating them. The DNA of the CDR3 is TGCGCCAGCAGAAGGGGGAATAGCTATAATTCACCCCTCCACTTT. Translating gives CASRRGNSYNSPLHF.

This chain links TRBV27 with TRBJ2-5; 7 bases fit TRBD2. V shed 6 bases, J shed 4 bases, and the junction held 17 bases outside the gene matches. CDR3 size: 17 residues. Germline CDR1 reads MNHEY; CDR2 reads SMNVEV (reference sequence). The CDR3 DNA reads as TGTGCCAGCAGCCACACTAGCGATTCGAGTATAGGAGAGACCCAGTACTTC. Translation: CASSHTSDSSIGETQYF.

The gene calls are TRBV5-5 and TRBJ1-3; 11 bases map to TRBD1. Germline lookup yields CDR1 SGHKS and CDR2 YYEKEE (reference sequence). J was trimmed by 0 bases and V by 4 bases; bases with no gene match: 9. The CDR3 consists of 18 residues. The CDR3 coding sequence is TGTGCCAGCAGCGAGGACAGGGGGCTGCGATACTCTGGAAACACCATATATTTT. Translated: CASSEDRGLRYSGNTIYF.

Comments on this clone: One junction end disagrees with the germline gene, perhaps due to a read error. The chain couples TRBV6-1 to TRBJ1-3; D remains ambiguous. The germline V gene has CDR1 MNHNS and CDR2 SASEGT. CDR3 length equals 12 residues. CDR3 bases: TGTGCCAGCACCCACTCTGAAAACACCATATATTTT. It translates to CASTHSENTIYF.

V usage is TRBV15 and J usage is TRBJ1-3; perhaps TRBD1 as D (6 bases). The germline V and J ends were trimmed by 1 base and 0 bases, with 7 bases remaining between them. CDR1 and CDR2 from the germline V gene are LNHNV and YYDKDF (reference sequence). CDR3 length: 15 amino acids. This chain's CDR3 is CATSRGRGSGNTIYF. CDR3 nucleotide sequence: TGTGCCACCAGCAGAGGCAGGGGCTCTGGAAACACCATATATTTT.

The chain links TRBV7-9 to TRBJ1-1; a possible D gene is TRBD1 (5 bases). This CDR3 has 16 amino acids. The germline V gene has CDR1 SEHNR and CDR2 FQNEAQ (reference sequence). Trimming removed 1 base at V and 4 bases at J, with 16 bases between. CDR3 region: CASSLGVGGASTEAFF. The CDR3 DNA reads TGTGCCAGCAGCTTAGGGGTAGGAGGGGCCAGCACTGAAGCTTTCTTT. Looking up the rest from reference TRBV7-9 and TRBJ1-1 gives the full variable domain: DTGVSQNPRHKITKRGQNVTFRCDPISEHNRLYWYRQTLGQGPEFLTYFQNEAQLEKSRLLSDRFSAERPKGSFSTLEIQRTEQGDSAMYLCASSLGVGGASTEAFFGQGTRLTVV.

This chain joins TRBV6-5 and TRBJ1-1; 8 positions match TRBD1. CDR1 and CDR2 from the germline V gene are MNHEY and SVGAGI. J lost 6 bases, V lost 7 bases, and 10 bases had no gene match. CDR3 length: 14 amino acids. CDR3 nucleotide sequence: TGTGCCAGCATCCCCGGACAGGGTGAGTCTGAAGCTTTCTTT. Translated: CASIPGQGESEAFF.

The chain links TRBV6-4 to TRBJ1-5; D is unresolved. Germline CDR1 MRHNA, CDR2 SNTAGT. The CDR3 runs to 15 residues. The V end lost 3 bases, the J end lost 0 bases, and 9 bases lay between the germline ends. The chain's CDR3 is CASSDQRYSNQPQHF. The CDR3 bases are TGTGCCAGCAGTGATCAGAGGTATAGCAATCAGCCCCAGCATTTT.

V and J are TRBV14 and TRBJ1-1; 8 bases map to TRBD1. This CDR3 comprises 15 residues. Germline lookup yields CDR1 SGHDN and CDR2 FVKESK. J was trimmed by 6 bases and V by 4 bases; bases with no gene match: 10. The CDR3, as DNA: TGTGCCAGCAGCCCCAGGGGGCCCTCTCTATCTGAAGCTTTCTTT. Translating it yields CASSPRGPSLSEAFF.

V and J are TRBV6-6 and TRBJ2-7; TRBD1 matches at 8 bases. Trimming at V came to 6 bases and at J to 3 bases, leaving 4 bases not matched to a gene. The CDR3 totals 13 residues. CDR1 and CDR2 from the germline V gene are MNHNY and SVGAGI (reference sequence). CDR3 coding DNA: TGTGCCAGCAGCCCGACAGGGGTCTACGAGCAGTACTTC. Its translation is CASSPTGVYEQYF.

CDR3 sequence reads: CASSPPRTGVPGEPQHF. The CDR3, as DNA: TGTGCCAGCTCACCACCTAGGACAGGGGTCCCCGGGGAGCCCCAGCATTTT. This chain connects TRBV18 to TRBJ1-5, with 9 bases matching TRBD1. The CDR3 runs 17 residues. The V gene end was trimmed by 0 bases and the J gene end by 8 bases; junction bases not matched to a gene: 11. The germline gives CDR1 KGHSH, CDR2 LQKENI.

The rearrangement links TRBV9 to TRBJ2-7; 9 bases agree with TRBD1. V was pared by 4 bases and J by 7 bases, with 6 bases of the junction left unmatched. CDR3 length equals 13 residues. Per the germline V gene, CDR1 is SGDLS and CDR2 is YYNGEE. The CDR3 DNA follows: TGTGCCAGCAGCCCGGGACAGGGTAAAGAGCAGTACTTC. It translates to CASSPGQGKEQYF.

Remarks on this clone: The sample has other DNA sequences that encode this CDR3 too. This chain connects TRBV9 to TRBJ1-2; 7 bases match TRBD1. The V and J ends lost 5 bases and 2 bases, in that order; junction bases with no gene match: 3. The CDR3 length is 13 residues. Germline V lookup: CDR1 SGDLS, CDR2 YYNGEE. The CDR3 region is CASSGTANYGYTF. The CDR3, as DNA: TGTGCCAGCAGTGGGACAGCCAACTATGGCTACACCTTC.

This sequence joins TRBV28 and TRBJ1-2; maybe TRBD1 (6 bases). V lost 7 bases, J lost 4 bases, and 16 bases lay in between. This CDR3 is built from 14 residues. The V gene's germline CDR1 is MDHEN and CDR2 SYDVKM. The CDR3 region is CASTLDRGIYGYTF. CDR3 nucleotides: TGTGCCAGCACCTTGGACAGAGGTATCTATGGCTACACCTTC.

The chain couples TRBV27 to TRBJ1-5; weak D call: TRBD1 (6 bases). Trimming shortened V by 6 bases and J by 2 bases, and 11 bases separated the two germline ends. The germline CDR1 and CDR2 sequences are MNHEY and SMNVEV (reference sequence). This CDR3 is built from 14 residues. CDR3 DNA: TGTGCCAGCAGAGAGGACAGCCGCAATCAGCCCCAGCATTTT. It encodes CASREDSRNQPQHF.

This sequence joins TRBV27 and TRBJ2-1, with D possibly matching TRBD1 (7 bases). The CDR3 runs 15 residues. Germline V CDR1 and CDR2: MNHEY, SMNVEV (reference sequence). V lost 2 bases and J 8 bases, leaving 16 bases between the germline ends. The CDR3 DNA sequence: TGTGCCAGCAGTTTACAGGGGGGACTTAGGGATGAGCAGTTCTTC. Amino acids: CASSLQGGLRDEQFF.

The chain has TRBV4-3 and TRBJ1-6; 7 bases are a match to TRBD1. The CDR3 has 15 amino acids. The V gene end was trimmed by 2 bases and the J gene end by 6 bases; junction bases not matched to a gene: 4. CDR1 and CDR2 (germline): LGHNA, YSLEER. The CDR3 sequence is CASSQNRDSNSPLHF. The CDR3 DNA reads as TGCGCCAGCAGCCAAAACCGGGACAGTAATTCACCCCTCCACTTT.

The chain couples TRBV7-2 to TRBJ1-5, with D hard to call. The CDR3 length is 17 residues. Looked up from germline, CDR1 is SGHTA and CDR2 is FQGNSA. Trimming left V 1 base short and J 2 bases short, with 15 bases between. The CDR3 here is CASSLDVGGLGNQPQHF. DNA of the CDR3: TGTGCCAGCAGCTTAGACGTGGGAGGGTTGGGCAATCAGCCCCAGCATTTT.

CDR3 sequence: CASSLSGAGEREQFF. The CDR3, as DNA: TGTGCCAGCAGCTTATCTGGGGCAGGGGAGCGCGAGCAGTTCTTC. This rearrangement joins TRBV7-3 to TRBJ2-1; possibly TRBD1 for D (6 bases). V lost 2 bases, J lost 10 bases, and 18 bases lay in between. Per germline, CDR1 SGHTA and CDR2 FQGTGA. CDR3 length equals 15 residues.